This T cell receptor beta chain was identified in a study of cytomegalovirus exposure and HLA in healthy donors. The CDR3 consists of 15 residues. Trimming took off 3 bases at V and 0 bases at J, with 9 bases between the two ends. Germline-derived CDR1 and CDR2 are MDHEN and SYDVKM. TCRdb's table, derived via immunoSEQ multiplex PCR, lists solely in-frame clones and lacks some. The sample consists of some 200,000 clones, 86% of them appearing once. Source material: PBMCs. This receptor was taken from a young man in good health and CMV-seropositive. The chain combines TRBV28 with TRBJ2-1, with a possible D match to TRBD2 (5 bases). The CDR3 spells CASSLSGSSYNEQFF. In nucleotides, the CDR3 is TGTGCCAGCAGTTTGAGTGGGAGCTCCTACAATGAGCAGTTCTTC.